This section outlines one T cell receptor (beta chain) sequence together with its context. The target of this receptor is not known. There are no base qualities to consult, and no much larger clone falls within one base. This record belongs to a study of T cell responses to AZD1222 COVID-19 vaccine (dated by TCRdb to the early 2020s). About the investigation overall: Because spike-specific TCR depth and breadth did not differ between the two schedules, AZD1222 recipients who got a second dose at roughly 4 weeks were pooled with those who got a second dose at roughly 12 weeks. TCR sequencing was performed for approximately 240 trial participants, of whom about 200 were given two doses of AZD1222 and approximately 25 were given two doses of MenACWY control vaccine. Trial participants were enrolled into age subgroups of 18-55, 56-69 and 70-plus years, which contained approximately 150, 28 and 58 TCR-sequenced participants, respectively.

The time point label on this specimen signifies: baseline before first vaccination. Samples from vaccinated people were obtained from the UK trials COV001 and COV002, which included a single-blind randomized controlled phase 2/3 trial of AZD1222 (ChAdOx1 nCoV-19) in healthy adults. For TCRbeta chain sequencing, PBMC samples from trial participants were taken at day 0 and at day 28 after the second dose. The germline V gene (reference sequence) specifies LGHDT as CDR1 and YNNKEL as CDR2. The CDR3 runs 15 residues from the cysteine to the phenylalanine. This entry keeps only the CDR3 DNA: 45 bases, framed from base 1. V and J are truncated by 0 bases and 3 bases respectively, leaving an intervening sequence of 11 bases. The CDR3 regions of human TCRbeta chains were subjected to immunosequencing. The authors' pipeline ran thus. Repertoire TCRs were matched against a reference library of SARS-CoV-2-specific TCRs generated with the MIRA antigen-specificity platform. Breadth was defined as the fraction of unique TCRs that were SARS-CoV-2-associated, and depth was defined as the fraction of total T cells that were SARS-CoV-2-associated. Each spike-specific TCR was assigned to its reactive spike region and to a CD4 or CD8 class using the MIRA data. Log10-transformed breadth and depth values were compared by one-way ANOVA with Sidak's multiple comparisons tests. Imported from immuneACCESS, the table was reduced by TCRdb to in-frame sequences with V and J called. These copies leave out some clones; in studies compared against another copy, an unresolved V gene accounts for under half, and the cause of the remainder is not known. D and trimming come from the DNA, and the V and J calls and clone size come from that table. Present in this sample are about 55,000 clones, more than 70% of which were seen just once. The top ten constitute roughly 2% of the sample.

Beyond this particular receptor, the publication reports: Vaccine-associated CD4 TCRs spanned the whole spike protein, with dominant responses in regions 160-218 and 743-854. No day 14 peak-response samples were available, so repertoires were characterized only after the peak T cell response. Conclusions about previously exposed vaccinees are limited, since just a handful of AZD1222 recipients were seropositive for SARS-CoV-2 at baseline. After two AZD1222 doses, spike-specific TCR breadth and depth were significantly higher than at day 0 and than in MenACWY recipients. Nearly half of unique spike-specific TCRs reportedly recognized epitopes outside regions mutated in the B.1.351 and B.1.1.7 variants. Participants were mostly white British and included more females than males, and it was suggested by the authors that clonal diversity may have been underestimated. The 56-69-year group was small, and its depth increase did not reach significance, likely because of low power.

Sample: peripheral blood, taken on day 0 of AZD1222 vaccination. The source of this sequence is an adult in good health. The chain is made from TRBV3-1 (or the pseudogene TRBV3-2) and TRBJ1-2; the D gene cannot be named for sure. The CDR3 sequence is CASSQDPQVHYGYTF. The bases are TGTGCCAGCAGCCAAGATCCCCAGGTACACTATGGCTACACCTTC.